A single sample gave rise to the 27 T cell receptor beta chains below, sequenced in a study of cytomegalovirus exposure and HLA in healthy donors. The PCR used 60 Vbeta and 13 Jbeta primers. TCRdb's table, derived via immunoSEQ multiplex PCR, lists solely in-frame clones and lacks some. Among roughly 100,000 clones listed, around 75% were seen once. Specimen: PBMCs. The receptors come from a male donor in good health and CMV-seropositive.

The chain couples TRBV6-6 to TRBJ2-7; the D gene is possibly TRBD2 (6 bases). The CDR3 totals 16 residues. The germline gives CDR1 MNHNY, CDR2 SVGAGI (reference sequence). Trimming took off 6 bases at V and 3 bases at J, with 21 bases between the two ends. The CDR3 sequence is CASRYIPGEPVYEQYF. The CDR3 DNA is TGTGCCAGCAGATATATTCCGGGAGAACCCGTCTACGAGCAGTACTTC.

The chain recombines TRBV2 with TRBJ1-5; a possible D gene is TRBD1 (5 bases). CDR3 length: 13 amino acids. CDR1 is SNHLY and CDR2 is FYNNEI in the germline V gene. Trimming took off 5 bases at V and 7 bases at J, with 12 bases between the two ends. CDR3 loop: CASSLDSRQPQHF. The CDR3 region has the DNA TGTGCCAGCAGTCTAGACAGCAGACAGCCCCAGCATTTT.

V gene TRBV5-1 combines with J gene TRBJ2-1, with D possibly TRBD1 on 5 matching bases. This CDR3 contains 11 residues. Germline loops: CDR1 SGHRS, CDR2 YFSETQ. Trimming removed 3 bases at V and 7 bases at J, with 5 bases between. The CDR3 DNA is TGCGCCAGCAGCTCAGGGAATGAGCAGTTCTTC. Amino acid sequence: CASSSGNEQFF.

The V gene is TRBV14, the J gene TRBJ2-5, with D possibly being TRBD2 (5 bases). The CDR3 is 17 residues long. Germline values: CDR1 SGHDN, CDR2 FVKESK. Trimming left V 1 base short and J 1 base short, with 16 bases between. The CDR3, as DNA: TGTGCCAGCAGCCAAGGGCGGGTAGCGCCACTCCAAGAGACCCAGTACTTC. This codes for CASSQGRVAPLQETQYF.

The CDR3 bases are TGCGCCAGCAGCTTGGTTTGGCGGCAGCTCGAGGGGGCCGGGGAGCTGTTTTTT. Encoded protein: CASSLVWRQLEGAGELFF. This sequence joins TRBV5-1 and TRBJ2-2; tentative D call: TRBD1 (6 bases). The germline gives CDR1 SGHRS, CDR2 YFSETQ. The CDR3 loop spans 18 amino acids. V was cut by 0 bases and J by 6 bases, with 21 bases left in between.

V and J are TRBV25-1 and TRBJ2-7; 11 nucleotides match TRBD2. The germline CDR1 and CDR2 sequences are MGHDK and SYGVNS. This CDR3 is built from 15 residues. J lost 4 bases, V lost 2 bases, and 4 bases had no gene match. The CDR3 protein is CASSEASGGLYEQYF. DNA for the CDR3: TGTGCCAGCAGTGAAGCTAGCGGGGGGTTATACGAGCAGTACTTC.

This CDR3 is CASTIRGASTGELFF. The CDR3 region has the DNA TGTGCCAGCACAATTCGGGGGGCAAGCACCGGGGAGCTGTTTTTT. The J gene is TRBJ2-2, the V gene TRBV5-6, with a weak D call TRBD2 (7 bases). Germline V gives CDR1 SGHDT, CDR2 YYEEEE. Trimming shortened V by 6 bases and J by 4 bases, and 16 bases separated the two germline ends. The CDR3 runs to 15 residues.

The J gene is TRBJ2-7, the V gene TRBV5-4, with D perhaps matching TRBD2 (5 bases). The CDR3 sequence is 14 residues long. Germline CDR1 and CDR2: SGHNT and YYREEE (reference sequence). V lost 1 base and J 2 bases, leaving 10 bases between the germline ends. The CDR3 is CASSLNAGPYEQYF. As DNA, the CDR3 is TGTGCCAGCAGCTTGAACGCGGGTCCCTACGAGCAGTACTTC.

The chain carries TRBV28 and TRBJ1-2; 7 bases match TRBD1. The CDR3 is 14 amino acids. V was pared by 3 bases and J by 6 bases, with 7 bases of the junction left unmatched. From germline, CDR1 is MDHEN and CDR2 SYDVKM. The DNA of the CDR3 is TGTGCCAGCAGTTTCGGGACAGTCATTCATGGCTACACCTTC. Amino acids: CASSFGTVIHGYTF.

The chain is built from TRBV12-2 and TRBJ1-5; TRBD1 is taken as the D call from the table, unchecked against the DNA. TRBV12-2 is termed a pseudogene. This CDR3 spans 15 amino acids. The CDR3: CASRMTPPTNQPQHF. The CDR3 DNA reads TGTGCAAGTCGCATGACACCGCCCACCAATCAGCCCCAGCATTTT.

The sample holds a few counts of this clone. The V and J genes are TRBV29-1 and TRBJ2-1; no clear D gene. CDR1 and CDR2 (germline): SQVTM, ANQGSEA. V lost 5 bases, J lost 1 base, and 15 bases lay in between. CDR3 length: 15 amino acids. This CDR3 reads CSVPSGGRSYNEQFF. CDR3 nucleotide sequence: TGCAGCGTTCCATCTGGTGGCAGGTCCTACAATGAGCAGTTCTTC.

The chain has TRBV9 and TRBJ1-3; 7 bases are a match to TRBD1. CDR1 and CDR2 from the germline V gene are SGDLS and YYNGEE. With 0 bases clipped from V and 5 bases from J, the junction kept 8 bases outside the gene matches. The CDR3 covers 16 residues. The CDR3 is CASSVEQGTVRNTIYF. The CDR3 DNA follows: TGTGCCAGCAGCGTAGAACAGGGGACAGTTCGAAACACCATATATTTT.

This clone came up once. Relative to the germline gene, one junction end is altered; a read error may explain this. Within the sample, other DNA sequences also encode this same CDR3. The chain links TRBV5-1 to TRBJ2-7; 9 nucleotides align to TRBD1. This CDR3 has 15 amino acids. Germline lookup yields CDR1 SGHRS and CDR2 YFSETQ. The CDR3 nucleotides read TGCGCTAGCAGCTTGGATCTTGACAGGGGGGGCGAGCAGTACTTC. Protein product: CASSLDLDRGGEQYF.

CDR3 sequence reads: CASSFHTGELFF. CDR3 nucleotide sequence: TGTGCCAGCAGCTTCCATACCGGGGAGCTGTTTTTT. The chain is built from TRBV11-3 and TRBJ2-2, with unresolved D. Deletions cut 3 bases from V and 5 bases from J, with 4 bases between. Looked up from germline, CDR1 is SGHNT and CDR2 is YENEEA. The CDR3 covers 12 residues.

V is TRBV7-2 and J is TRBJ2-7; maybe TRBD1 (5 bases). Trimming removed 5 bases from V and 0 bases from J, with 11 bases in between. The CDR3 length is 14 residues. Germline V gene sequence: CDR1 SGHTA, CDR2 FQGNSA. The CDR3 region is CASSLRQSSYEQYF. DNA for the CDR3: TGTGCCAGCAGCCTGAGACAGAGCTCCTACGAGCAGTACTTC.

This clone occurred once. The chain links TRBV2 to TRBJ2-1; no definite D call. The V end was cut by 1 base, the J end by 8 bases, with 12 bases between. The CDR3 is 14 amino acids. Germline CDR1 reads SNHLY; CDR2 reads FYNNEI. The CDR3 spells CASSEVNERHEQFF. DNA for the CDR3: TGTGCCAGCAGTGAAGTAAACGAGAGGCATGAGCAGTTCTTC.

CDR3 in amino acids: CASSLEWGGSYEQYF. Here the CDR3 DNA reads TGTGCCAGCAGCTTAGAATGGGGGGGGTCCTACGAGCAGTACTTC. The chain employs TRBV7-9 and TRBJ2-7; 7 bases map to TRBD2. Germline loops: CDR1 SEHNR, CDR2 FQNEAQ (reference sequence). V trimming: 1 base; J trimming: 1 base; junction bases outside the gene matches: 4. The CDR3 extends over 15 amino acids.

The V call is TRBV19, the J call TRBJ1-1, with D perhaps TRBD1 (6 bases). CDR1 is LNHDA and CDR2 is SQIVND in the germline V gene (reference sequence). V was trimmed by 10 bases and J by 4 bases, leaving 16 bases between them. The CDR3 extends over 13 amino acids. CDR3 in DNA: TGTGCCACCTCCGAGACAGGTCCCACTGAAGCTTTCTTT. Amino acids: CATSETGPTEAFF.

This rearrangement joins TRBV15 to TRBJ2-5, with a weak D call TRBD1 (6 bases). This CDR3 is 17 amino acids long. Deletions cut 1 base from V and 4 bases from J, with 19 bases between. Germline V lookup: CDR1 LNHNV, CDR2 YYDKDF (reference sequence). The CDR3 DNA sequence: TGTGCCACCAGCAGAGGTCAGGGGACCCCCACAAGAGAGACCCAGTACTTC. It translates to CATSRGQGTPTRETQYF.

This sequence joins TRBV28 and TRBJ1-6, with 7 bases fitting TRBD1. V dropped 3 bases and J dropped 7; count of bases not matched to a gene: 6. Germline CDR1 and CDR2: MDHEN and SYDVKM. The length of the CDR3 is 15 residues. CDR3 protein: CASSLTGTANSPLHF. The CDR3 nucleotides read TGTGCCAGCAGTTTGACCGGGACAGCGAATTCACCCCTCCACTTT. The full variable domain, rest sourced from reference TRBV28 and TRBJ1-6, is DVKVTQSSRYLVKRTGEKVFLECVQDMDHENMFWYRQDPGLGLRLIYFSYDVKMKEKGDIPEGYSVSREKKERFSLILESASTNQTSMYLCASSLTGTANSPLHFGNGTRLTVT.

The chain employs TRBV25-1 and TRBJ2-7; D gene uncertain. Trimming took off 0 bases at V and 5 bases at J, with 5 bases between the two ends. This CDR3 comprises 12 residues. Germline CDR1 MGHDK, CDR2 SYGVNS. The CDR3 DNA follows: TGTGCCAGCAGTGAATACCCAAACGAGCAGTACTTC. It translates to CASSEYPNEQYF.

This clone has more than one count but fewer than ten. The chain has TRBV6-5 and TRBJ2-2; TRBD2 is a possible D gene (5 bases). The CDR3 loop spans 14 amino acids. CDR1 and CDR2 from the germline V gene are MNHEY and SVGAGI. Trimming cost V 6 bases and J 7 bases, with 15 bases left between them. Written as DNA, the CDR3 is TGTGCCAGCAGGAGAGCCGGGAATAACGGGGAGCTGTTTTTT. This gives the protein CASRRAGNNGELFF.

To note about this clone: At one end the junction does not follow the germline gene, possibly because of a read error. The chain recombines TRBV7-9 with TRBJ1-4, with TRBD1 matching over 9 bases. From germline, CDR1 is SEHNR and CDR2 FQNEAQ (reference sequence). CDR3 length equals 14 residues. The CDR3 is CSSSFIGTGEKLFF. The DNA for the CDR3 is TGTTCCAGCAGCTTTATCGGGACAGGGGAAAAACTGTTTTTT.

The chain carries TRBV5-6 and TRBJ2-2; 7 nucleotides match TRBD1. This CDR3 contains 16 residues. V lost 4 bases, J lost 2 bases, and 8 bases stayed unmatched. Germline values: CDR1 SGHDT, CDR2 YYEEEE. The CDR3 DNA is TGTGCCAGCAGCACGACAACAGGGGTAAACACCGGGGAGCTGTTTTTT. Protein product: CASSTTTGVNTGELFF.

The rearrangement joins TRBV5-1 to TRBJ2-2; 7 nucleotides line up with TRBD1. V lost 4 bases to trimming and J lost 6 bases; unmatched junction nucleotides: 9. Germline CDR1 and CDR2: SGHRS and YFSETQ. The CDR3 is 15 residues long. The DNA for the CDR3 is TGCGCCAGCAGCCAAGTCGACAGGGCAGCCGGGGAGCTGTTTTTT. The encoded protein is CASSQVDRAAGELFF.

This clone has only one observation. The V call is TRBV4-3, the J call TRBJ2-1; D ambiguous. With 0 bases removed from V and 3 bases from J, the gap between germline ends came to 12 bases. The CDR3 covers 16 residues. Germline CDR1 LGHNA, CDR2 YSLEER. CDR3 residues: CASSQDLASSYNEQFF. The CDR3 DNA reads TGCGCCAGCAGCCAAGATCTTGCTTCGAGCTACAATGAGCAGTTCTTC.

This clone has just one count. This chain uses TRBV7-2 with TRBJ2-3; no clear D gene. In germline, CDR1 is SGHTA, CDR2 FQGNSA. The CDR3 has 12 residues. Trimming removed 8 bases from V and 3 bases from J, with 9 bases in between. CDR3 sequence reads: CASAWATDTQYF. CDR3 nucleotides: TGTGCCAGCGCGTGGGCGACAGATACGCAGTATTTT.